These 32 T cell receptor beta chains share one sample of origin, sequenced in a study of PD-1 blockade in classical Hodgkin lymphoma. Every patient relapsed after autologous stem cell transplantation, and brentuximab vedotin exposure varied. The table came from immunoSEQ multiplex PCR; TCRdb's copy has only in-frame clones and leaves some out. In the table there are roughly 97,000 clones, around four fifths of which are singletons. This sample comprised peripheral blood mononuclear cells (PBMCs), obtained at baseline. These receptors originate from a human donor with classical Hodgkin lymphoma.

The CDR3 region has the DNA TGTGCCAGCTCACCCGCGACGGCTAACTATGGCTACACCTTC. Translation gives CASSPATANYGYTF. V is TRBV18 and J is TRBJ1-2; D remains ambiguous. Looked up from germline, CDR1 is KGHSH and CDR2 is LQKENI. V shed 3 bases and J shed 0 bases, with 8 bases lying between them. The CDR3 runs 14 residues.

This chain joins TRBV6-6 and TRBJ1-4; tentatively, D is TRBD1 (5 bases). CDR1 is MNHNY and CDR2 is SVGAGI in the germline V gene (reference sequence). The CDR3 loop spans 15 amino acids. The ends were cut back, 0 bases at V and 5 bases at J, with 10 bases in the middle. Here the CDR3 reads CASSYSSRDNEKLFF. In nucleotides, the CDR3 is TGTGCCAGCAGTTACTCGAGCAGGGACAATGAAAAACTGTTTTTT.

CDR3 in amino acids: CASSMKVNTEAFF. Written as DNA, the CDR3 is TGTGCCAGTAGTATGAAGGTAAACACTGAAGCTTTCTTT. The J gene is TRBJ1-1, the V gene TRBV19; D is uncertain. The CDR3 sequence is 13 residues long. With 3 bases removed from V and 2 bases from J, the gap between germline ends came to 7 bases. The V gene's germline CDR1 is LNHDA and CDR2 SQIVND (reference sequence).

This clone was seen only once. The CDR3, as DNA: TGCGCCAGCAGCTTGTGGCCAGGGGGCACCCCGAACACCGGGGAGCTGTTTTTT. Encoded protein: CASSLWPGGTPNTGELFF. The rearrangement links TRBV5-1 to TRBJ2-2; 8 bases map to TRBD1. The CDR3 is 18 residues long. With V trimmed by 1 base and J by 0 bases, 8 bases remained unmatched. Germline values: CDR1 SGHRS, CDR2 YFSETQ.

The J gene is TRBJ1-3, the V gene TRBV5-4, with unresolved D. The CDR3 consists of 13 residues. Germline V gene data show CDR1 as SGHNT and CDR2 as YYREEE (reference sequence). V was trimmed by 5 bases and J by 0 bases, leaving 6 bases between them. The CDR3 DNA sequence: TGTGCCAGCAGGCTGATCTCTGGAAACACCATATATTTT. Translation gives CASRLISGNTIYF.

The V gene is TRBV5-6, the J gene TRBJ2-3, with D hard to call. Looked up from germline, CDR1 is SGHDT and CDR2 is YYEEEE. V was trimmed by 4 bases and J by 2 bases, leaving 11 bases between them. The CDR3 sequence is 14 residues long. The CDR3 coding sequence is TGTGCCAGCAGCGCCGCCAGCACCACAGATACGCAGTATTTT. It codes for CASSAASTTDTQYF.

CDR3 DNA: TGTGCCAGCAGCTCCCTAACTAGCGGGAGAAATTTAGAGACCCAGTACTTC. This gives the protein CASSSLTSGRNLETQYF. The V and J genes are TRBV5-4 and TRBJ2-5, with 11 bases aligning to TRBD2. This CDR3 region has 17 residues. V lost 3 bases and J lost 4; bases outside the gene matches: 11. CDR1 is SGHNT, CDR2 YYREEE, per germline (reference sequence).

The chain combines TRBV5-1 with TRBJ2-2; unclear D gene. Trimming removed 0 bases at V and 6 bases at J, with 0 bases between. Germline values: CDR1 SGHRS, CDR2 YFSETQ. The CDR3 is made up of 11 amino acids. The CDR3 bases are TGCGCCAGCAGCTTGGCCGGGGAGCTGTTTTTT. Its protein is CASSLAGELFF.

This chain uses TRBV30 with TRBJ1-1; D is undetermined. Trimming took 0 bases from V and 6 from J, leaving 8 bases between them. The CDR3 consists of 12 residues. The germline V gene encodes CDR1 GTSNPN and CDR2 SVGIG (reference sequence). CDR3 amino acids: CAWSVLGPEAFF. In DNA form, the CDR3 reads TGTGCCTGGAGTGTACTTGGACCTGAAGCTTTCTTT.

This clone was seen ten or more times. As DNA, the CDR3 is TGCGCCAGCAGCTTGCGCAGGGCGGACCCAACTAATGAAAAACTGTTTTTT. Translation gives CASSLRRADPTNEKLFF. The V call is TRBV5-1, the J call TRBJ1-4, with D maybe TRBD1 (5 bases). CDR1 is SGHRS and CDR2 is YFSETQ in the germline V gene. The CDR3 sequence is 17 residues long. The germline V and J ends were trimmed by 1 base and 0 bases, with 13 bases remaining between them. Full variable domain (missing parts from reference TRBV5-1 and TRBJ1-4): KAGVTQTPRYLIKTRGQQVTLSCSPISGHRSVSWYQQTPGQGLQFLFEYFSETQRNKGNFPGRFSGRQFSNSRSEMNVSTLELGDSALYLCASSLRRADPTNEKLFFGSGTQLSVL.

The V and J genes are TRBV6-5 and TRBJ2-2, with TRBD2 matching 12 bases. The V gene end was trimmed by 6 bases and the J gene end by 6 bases; junction bases not matched to a gene: 5. The CDR3 totals 15 residues. Germline CDR1 MNHEY, CDR2 SVGAGI. The CDR3: CASRVTSGSSGELFF. CDR3 sequence (DNA): TGTGCCAGCAGGGTGACTAGCGGGAGTTCCGGGGAGCTGTTTTTT.

The chain is built from TRBV5-4 and TRBJ1-4; D call uncertain. Trimming left V 2 bases short and J 0 bases short, with 8 bases between. Germline V gives CDR1 SGHNT, CDR2 YYREEE (reference sequence). This CDR3 region has 15 residues. The CDR3: CASSFQPSTNEKLFF. The CDR3 DNA reads as TGTGCCAGCAGCTTTCAACCGTCAACTAATGAAAAACTGTTTTTT.

V usage is TRBV29-1 and J usage is TRBJ1-2; 7 nucleotides align to TRBD1. J gave up 7 bases and V 5 bases, and 4 bases lay outside the gene matches. The germline CDR1 and CDR2 sequences are SQVTM and ANQGSEA. CDR3 length: 11 residues. The CDR3 coding sequence is TGCAGCGTTCCGACAGGGAGTGGCTACACCTTC. It is translated as CSVPTGSGYTF.

The chain combines TRBV18 with TRBJ2-1, with TRBD2 matching 11 bases. J lost 0 bases, V lost 5 bases, and 0 bases had no gene match. Germline values: CDR1 KGHSH, CDR2 LQKENI. The CDR3 contains 15 residues. The CDR3 region is CASSTSGSSYNEQFF. In DNA form, the CDR3 reads TGTGCCAGCTCAACTAGCGGGAGCTCCTACAATGAGCAGTTCTTC.

This clone was counted a few times. V gene TRBV7-9 combines with J gene TRBJ2-7; no firm D call. The CDR3 is 13 amino acids. Deletions cut 7 bases from V and 1 base from J, with 11 bases between. The germline CDR1 and CDR2 sequences are SEHNR and FQNEAQ (reference sequence). CDR3 nucleotides: TGTGCCAGCACCCCGTTTGCGTCCTACGAGCAGTACTTC. It encodes CASTPFASYEQYF.

V is TRBV2 and J is TRBJ2-1; D tentatively fits TRBD1 or TRBD2 (5 bases each). Germline loops: CDR1 SNHLY, CDR2 FYNNEI. Trimming stripped 6 bases from V and 7 bases from J, with 10 bases between. This CDR3 comprises 12 residues. The CDR3 region has the DNA TGTGCCAGCAGCCGGGACGGTAATGAGCAGTTCTTC. Translated: CASSRDGNEQFF.

The chain joins TRBV4-1 to TRBJ2-1, with TRBD1 as a possible D gene (6 bases). The V gene lost 0 bases and the J gene lost 9 bases, with 9 bases spanning the gap. The CDR3 totals 13 residues. The germline V gene has CDR1 MGHRA and CDR2 YSYEKL. In nucleotides, the CDR3 is TGCGCCAGCAGCCAAGATCAGGGGAGTGAGCAGTTCTTC. Protein sequence: CASSQDQGSEQFF.

A few counts support this clone. This rearrangement joins TRBV12-5 to TRBJ1-2, with D uncertain. The germline gives CDR1 LGHNT, CDR2 FRNRAP. The CDR3 has 13 residues. Trimming left V 6 bases short and J 5 bases short, with 13 bases between. The CDR3 nucleotides are TGTGCTAGTGGAGCTGGAACTTATTATGGCTACACCTTC. This encodes CASGAGTYYGYTF.

V is TRBV19 and J is TRBJ2-1; 8 bases are a match to TRBD2. CDR3 length: 13 residues. Germline loops: CDR1 LNHDA, CDR2 SQIVND (reference sequence). The V segment lost 1 base and the J segment 10 bases; nucleotides outside the gene matches: 3. The CDR3 is CASSIGGLGEQFF. The CDR3, as DNA: TGTGCCAGTAGTATAGGGGGACTAGGAGAGCAGTTCTTC. Drawing the rest from reference TRBV19 and TRBJ2-1, the complete variable domain is DGGITQSPKYLFRKEGQNVTLSCEQNLNHDAMYWYRQDPGQGLRLIYYSQIVNDFQKGDIAEGYSVSREKKESFPLTVTSAQKNPTAFYLCASSIGGLGEQFFGPGTRLTVL.

The chain recombines TRBV30 with TRBJ1-2; TRBD1 matches at 8 bases. Germline V gene lookup returns CDR1 GTSNPN and CDR2 SVGIG (reference sequence). Germline trimming cut 4 bases from V and 4 bases from J; bases unmatched to any gene: 14. This CDR3 is 16 amino acids long. CDR3: CAWTGQGAGGGYGYTF. As DNA, the CDR3 is TGTGCCTGGACCGGGCAGGGGGCGGGTGGTGGCTATGGCTACACCTTC.

This rearrangement joins TRBV10-3 to TRBJ2-7; 8 nucleotides line up with TRBD2. Germline CDR1 reads ENHRY; CDR2 reads SYGVKD. Losses at the gene ends were 6 bases for V and 6 bases for J; bases not matched to a gene: 7. This CDR3 comprises 13 residues. CDR3 region: CAISSGTRPEQYF. As DNA, the CDR3 is TGTGCCATCAGCTCCGGGACTAGGCCCGAGCAGTACTTC.

This clone was seen a single time. The rearrangement uses TRBV5-1 and TRBJ1-5; a weak D match, TRBD1 (5 bases). Germline V gives CDR1 SGHRS, CDR2 YFSETQ. Trimming took off 3 bases at V and 8 bases at J, with 18 bases between the two ends. This CDR3 spans 15 amino acids. In nucleotides, the CDR3 is TGCGCCAGCAGCTCCTTGGGAGGGGAGACGGAGCCCCAGCATTTT. It is translated as CASSSLGGETEPQHF. Based on the CDR3 plus reference TRBV5-1 and TRBJ1-5, the full variable domain is KAGVTQTPRYLIKTRGQQVTLSCSPISGHRSVSWYQQTPGQGLQFLFEYFSETQRNKGNFPGRFSGRQFSNSRSEMNVSTLELGDSALYLCASSSLGGETEPQHFGDGTRLSIL.

This clone was observed a handful of times. The gene calls are TRBV7-2 and TRBJ2-5, with D perhaps matching TRBD2 (5 bases). This CDR3 has 16 amino acids. Germline V gene data show CDR1 as SGHTA and CDR2 as FQGNSA. V lost 5 bases and J 7 bases, leaving 23 bases between the germline ends. For the CDR3, the DNA is TGTGCCAGCAGCATGATACCCGGGCATGGTAGCGTGACCCAGTACTTC. It encodes CASSMIPGHGSVTQYF.

At least ten counts were recorded for this clone. The rearrangement joins TRBV9 to TRBJ2-7; 11 positions match TRBD2. V lost 5 bases, J lost 5 bases, and 6 bases stayed unmatched. Germline V gives CDR1 SGDLS, CDR2 YYNGEE. The CDR3 extends over 14 amino acids. This CDR3 reads CASSSGRASDEQYF. The CDR3 coding sequence is TGTGCCAGCAGTAGCGGGAGGGCCTCTGACGAGCAGTACTTC.

This clone showed up just once. This rearrangement joins TRBV7-2 to TRBJ1-4; no firm D call. Trimming removed 1 base from V and 7 bases from J, with 13 bases in between. The CDR3 spans 15 residues. Germline loops: CDR1 SGHTA, CDR2 FQGNSA. This chain's CDR3 is CASSLGARWGEKLFF. CDR3 DNA: TGTGCCAGCAGCTTAGGGGCACGCTGGGGTGAAAAACTGTTTTTT.

This clone was recorded a few times. V and J are TRBV2 and TRBJ2-7, with 8 nucleotides matching TRBD2. V shed 3 bases, J shed 0 bases, and the junction held 7 bases outside the gene matches. The CDR3 runs to 16 residues. CDR1 is SNHLY, CDR2 FYNNEI, per germline. The CDR3 bases are TGTGCCAGCAGTGACGTACTAGCGGTGAACTCCTACGAGCAGTACTTC. It is translated as CASSDVLAVNSYEQYF.

This chain links TRBV9 with TRBJ2-1, with 10 bases aligning to TRBD2. Trimming at V came to 1 base and at J to 5 bases, leaving 3 bases not matched to a gene. Looked up from germline, CDR1 is SGDLS and CDR2 is YYNGEE. This CDR3 is 15 amino acids long. This CDR3 is CASSVFLAGDNEQFF. In DNA form, the CDR3 reads TGTGCCAGCAGCGTATTTCTAGCGGGGGACAATGAGCAGTTCTTC.

The V and J genes are TRBV5-1 and TRBJ2-3; TRBD2 aligns across 15 bases. The J segment lost 1 base and the V segment lost 2 bases, leaving 5 bases of the junction unmatched. This CDR3 is 18 amino acids long. Germline assignment: CDR1 SGHRS and CDR2 YFSETQ. The CDR3 bases are TGCGCCAGCAGCTTAGGACTAGCGGGAGGGCCGGGCACAGATACGCAGTATTTT. Translation gives CASSLGLAGGPGTDTQYF. The full variable domain, its missing parts supplied by reference TRBV5-1 and TRBJ2-3, is KAGVTQTPRYLIKTRGQQVTLSCSPISGHRSVSWYQQTPGQGLQFLFEYFSETQRNKGNFPGRFSGRQFSNSRSEMNVSTLELGDSALYLCASSLGLAGGPGTDTQYFGPGTRLTVL.

The genes are TRBV6-7 and TRBJ2-4; 7 bases map to TRBD1. TRBV6-7 qualifies as an ORF whose function is uncertain. V trimming: 5 bases; J trimming: 2 bases; junction bases outside the gene matches: 9. There are 16 residues in the CDR3. The CDR3 region has the DNA TGTGCCAGCAGTCTAGACAGGGTTCTAACCAAAAACATTCAGTACTTC. Encoded protein: CASSLDRVLTKNIQYF.

In regard to this clone: Distinct nucleotide sequences in the sample also encode this CDR3. The V and J genes are TRBV7-6 and TRBJ2-2; possibly TRBD1 for D (5 bases). This CDR3 comprises 15 residues. Germline V gene data show CDR1 as SGHVS and CDR2 as FNYEAQ. V lost 4 bases and J 4 bases, leaving 13 bases between the germline ends. Here the CDR3 reads CASSSQGRSTGELFF. As DNA, the CDR3 is TGTGCCAGCAGCTCGCAGGGTCGTAGCACCGGGGAGCTGTTTTTT.

V gene TRBV28 combines with J gene TRBJ2-7, with TRBD1 identical over 7 bases. The V and J ends lost 4 bases and 10 bases, in that order; junction bases with no gene match: 19. The germline CDR1 and CDR2 sequences are MDHEN and SYDVKM. This CDR3 has 16 residues. CDR3: CASSSPTPPTTGCQYF. The CDR3 nucleotides are TGTGCCAGCAGTTCGCCCACTCCTCCGACGACAGGGTGTCAGTACTTC. Filled out from reference TRBV28 and TRBJ2-7, the complete variable domain reads DVKVTQSSRYLVKRTGEKVFLECVQDMDHENMFWYRQDPGLGLRLIYFSYDVKMKEKGDIPEGYSVSREKKERFSLILESASTNQTSMYLCASSSPTPPTTGCQYFGPGTRLTVT.

The V and J genes are TRBV18 and TRBJ2-1; a weak D match, TRBD1 (6 bases). Germline loops: CDR1 KGHSH, CDR2 LQKENI. Trimming cost V 3 bases and J 5 bases, with 11 bases left between them. The CDR3 loop spans 14 amino acids. The CDR3 DNA reads TGTGCCAGCTCACCGGGGGCAGTCAACAATGAGCAGTTCTTC. This translates into CASSPGAVNNEQFF.